This T cell receptor beta chain was sequenced during a study of cytomegalovirus exposure and HLA in healthy donors (dated by TCRdb to the late 2010s). The study in broad terms: An earlier analysis of about 560 of the donors reported 276 Gb of sequence data and 117 million unique TCR beta sequences obtained from roughly 170 million T cells. Rather than using new phenotypic data, the later analysis identified candidate immune exposures from TCR beta sequences and from how often those sequences occurred across donors. The study profiled the T cell repertoires of some 610 subjects by immunosequencing and related them to cytomegalovirus serostatus. Both class I and class II loci were covered by HLA typing, at four-digit resolution. Donor age, sex, ethnicity and CMV serostatus were collected together with the repertoire data. The study aimed to test whether cataloging public T cell receptors could reveal signatures of past pathogen exposure. Several DR-DQ haplotypes were treated as single units for association and clustering because of strong linkage in the cohort. Typing coverage varied by locus: roughly 620-640 donors for A, B, C, DRB1 and DQB1; approximately 500 for DQA1; some 610 for DPA1; approximately 470 for DPB1. In an earlier analysis of 587 of the donors, high-throughput TCR beta sequencing was used to judge whether each TCR beta V gene segment behaved as functional or pseudogenic. Every repertoire in the discovery cohort had been generated on one and the same sequencing platform. To predict cytomegalovirus infection status, the study brought together high-throughput TCR immunosequencing, statistical association of individual TCRs with disease status, and machine learning. An early release that covered some 640 HLA-typed donors contained about 300 gigabases of sequencing data and 65 million to 100 million unique TCR sequences. Among the 398 genotyped donors, around 81% belonged to the genetic ancestry cluster associated with self-reported Caucasian donors. In addition to the first cohort of 650 to 800 subjects, a separate validation cohort of 120 different subjects was used. Among approximately 370 genotyped donors of the cohort, an average of approximately 240,000 unique TCR beta nucleotide sequences was sequenced per donor, of which about 20% were non-productive. Genome-wide SNP genotypes for about 65% of the roughly 670 donors were used in a later genetic analysis, which treated that subset as a discovery cohort. To study patterns of TCR occurrence, a later analysis re-analyzed previously published TCR beta repertoires from 666 donors and added high-resolution HLA genotyping. Summary of the overall study and its limitations: When HLA alleles, especially DR and DQ, strongly co-occurred, TCR associations were difficult to assign to individual alleles. A later analysis reported that several top co-occurrence clusters appeared linked to parvovirus B19, influenza, CMV and Epstein-Barr virus. A total of roughly 160 TCR beta chains were listed by the study as associated with cytomegalovirus. A later analysis found that TCR association rates varied across HLA loci, with DRB1 alleles showing the most associated TCRs and HLA-C alleles the fewest. In an earlier analysis of about 540 of the donors, most TCR beta V segments were observed in productive rearrangements about 87% or about 30% of the time, broadly matching IMGT annotations. In this cohort, only TCR beta chains were sequenced, and detectable features were limited by the absence of alpha or paired-chain data. Linkage disequilibrium might explain the correlated functional status among segregating V segments, but an unknown experimental factor could not be ruled out. In a later analysis, most CMV-associated TCR beta chains were found to appear HLA-restricted, with HLA associations seemingly driven largely by CMV exposure. Because counts were too low, some 16 rarely observed V segments, including chromosome 9 orphons, were excluded from the earlier analysis of about 500 of the donors. A further reported finding was that TCR beta sequences accurately predicted the HLA-A and HLA-B alleles for most subjects in the first cohort. In vitro tests confirmed that three of the cytomegalovirus-associated TCR beta chains recognize cytomegalovirus antigens. Presence/absence analyses assumed roughly uniform sequencing depth across donors, an assumption that may not hold. A later genetic analysis reported fewer N-insertions in productive TCRs among donors in an Asian-associated ancestry cluster than the approximately 700-donor mean. CMV serostatus was the only immune exposure information available for the cohort. According to the authors, the approach could potentially be generalized to other disease states and immunological phenotypes. HLA typing was unavailable for some donors at each locus, so association tests used only the typed subset. A later analysis found that HLA-associated TCR beta chains were more clonally expanded and had lower generation probabilities than equally common non-associated chains. The classifier was reported to diagnose cytomegalovirus status with high specificity and sensitivity in both the original cohort and the validation cohort. In a later analysis, 15,000 to 20,000 TCR beta sequences were associated with specific HLA alleles at a false discovery rate of 0.05. A group of highly shared sequence variants was considered likely to be a technical artifact of the sequencing pipeline. Most TCR sequences were seen in very few donors, while some public TCRs were found in many individuals. V-gene and J-gene trimming of TCR beta chains was associated with a missense DCLRE1C variant in a later genetic analysis, and the association was replicated in an independent cohort.

In total, 630 or so healthy bone marrow donors made up the cohort. Cohort members were all nominally healthy when sampled, although unrecorded immune exposures were likely present. The donor tested CMV seronegative, placing the donor among the 352 seronegative members of the cohort. A peripheral blood sample was provided by each donor, and peripheral blood mononuclear cells were used for TCR beta sequencing. The Qiagen DNeasy Blood Extraction Kit was used to extract genomic DNA from the blood cell samples. The library was built by means of the immunoSEQ multiplex PCR assay. The multiplex PCR relied on a mix of 60 forward primers for TCR Vbeta segments and 13 reverse primers for TCR Jbeta segments. The CDR3 region of rearranged TCR beta genes was amplified from genomic DNA by a multiplex PCR assay. On the Illumina HiSeq System, the amplified TCR beta libraries were sequenced as 87-base-pair reads. As for how the authors treated the data: Across the 600 to 700 repertoires, a later analysis counted 80 million or so unique TCR beta chains, roughly 11 million of which were shared by at least two donors. Raw reads were error-corrected and collapsed into unique sequences by a nearest-neighbor algorithm in which closely related sequences were merged to remove PCR and sequencing errors. CDR3 sequences were aligned to IMGT reference sequences to assign V, D and J gene segments. For a sequence to be retained, a match of at least six nucleotides to both a V gene segment and a J gene segment was required. A rearrangement was called productive if the CDR3 had no stop codons and remained in frame with V and J, and every other rearrangement was called non-productive. Following IMGT convention, CDR3 was defined as the stretch from the second conserved V-encoded cysteine to the conserved J-encoded phenylalanine. The earlier analysis of some 600 of the donors excluded sequences that lacked an unambiguous match to a single V gene segment. In an earlier analysis of roughly 500 of the donors, V segments were called functional above 56.7% productive rearrangements and were called segregating when the between-donor standard deviation exceeded 5%. A statistical classification framework was developed to diagnose cytomegalovirus status using the catalog of TCR beta chain sequences. In a later analysis, TCR nucleotide sequences were compared against IMGT/GENE-DB human TR gene sequences so that V and J genes could be assigned. A later analysis assigned CDR3 sequences and most-parsimonious VDJ recombination scenarios with the TCRdist pipeline. In a later analysis, each TCR beta chain was defined by its CDR3 amino acid sequence together with its V-gene family, and reads without a unique V-gene family were excluded. To address suspected cross-contamination and a sequencing artifact, a later analysis removed a few hundred highly shared, low-generation-probability nucleotide sequences. In a later analysis, a clonal expansion index for each public chain was calculated from normalized within-repertoire ranks of inferred template counts. In a later analysis, generation probabilities were computed with a VDJ recombination model fitted to out-of-frame rearrangements, and the resulting probabilities were checked against IGoR. Hypergeometric tests were used in a later analysis to score TCR-TCR, TCR-HLA and TCR-CMV co-occurrence, with a repertoire-size bias correction applied to the TCR pairs. False discovery rates were estimated in a later analysis by permuting HLA or CMV assignments 20 times. In a later analysis, co-occurring TCRs were grouped with DBSCAN, and TCRdist sequence similarity was added when clustering was performed within HLA-allele-positive subsets. For co-occurrence clustering, repertoires with fewer than 30,000 or more than 120,000 public chains were excluded, along with 4 to 6 repertoires with anomalous nucleotide sharing. TCRdb mirrors the immuneACCESS table, restricted to in-frame sequences. Some clones are absent from its copies; in checked studies, under half trace to an unresolved V gene, and the reason for the others is unknown. Clone size and V and J calls were adopted from that table, with D and trimming inferred from the DNA. Recorded for this sample are under 200,000 clones; around 77% of them occurred a single time. The ten largest clones take up under 2.5% of the sample.

Concerning this clone itself: No cognate antigen has been identified for it. There are no base qualities to consult, and no much larger clone falls within one base.

The material sequenced was PBMCs. This TCR derives from a man aged 55 to 70 in good health and CMV-seronegative.

For the CDR3, the sequence is CASSLSQGPTYGYTF. The bases are TGCGCCAGCAGCTTATCCCAGGGGCCGACCTATGGCTACACCTTC. The receptor chain draws on TRBV5-1 and TRBJ1-2; TRBD1 is a possible D gene, resting on 6 matching bases. V is clipped by 2 bases and J by 4 bases, and the sequence between their germline boundaries is 15 bases long. According to the germline V gene, CDR1 reads SGHRS and CDR2 reads YFSETQ. The CDR3 starts with the cysteine, ends with the phenylalanine, and has 15 residues. This entry keeps only the CDR3 DNA: 45 bases, framed from base 1.